This TCR beta chain appears in the sequencing data of a study of tumor-infiltrating lymphocytes in primary liver carcinoma. Both RNA and DNA were isolated together from about 21-30 mg of bulk tissue that had not been sorted. With roughly 540 ng total RNA as template and a constant-region primer, TCR beta cDNA was made. Three nested multiplex PCR rounds, a slightly modified ARM-PCR method, built the TCR beta libraries. The first two PCR rounds, roughly 10 cycles each, used TRBV1-TRBV30 forward primers and a C-beta reverse primer. TCRdb redid the calling of the multiplex PCR reads with MiXCR, one entry per CDR3 protein. The table records roughly 100,000 distinct CDR3 sequences, roughly 85% of them present only once. CDR3 length equals 15 residues. In germline, CDR1 is MNHNY, CDR2 SVGAGI (reference sequence). Regarding this clonotype: One end of the junction does not line up with germline, which may come from a read error.

The chain carries TRBV6-6 and TRBJ1-6; tentative D call: TRBD1 (5 bases). The receptor was derived from a man aged 40-49 years with primary liver carcinoma and hepatitis B virus infection. The specimen sequenced was liver tumor tissue from sampling region 3. Indicated subset: tumor region T3, left-lateral pole. CDR3 residues: CDSRPSQGVNSPPHF. In DNA form, the CDR3 reads TGTGACAGCAGACCCTCGCAGGGTGTTAATTCACCCCCCCACTTT.